The 8 T cell receptor beta chains below come from one sample, sequenced in a study of OX40 agonist ivuxolimab in advanced cancers. Assay used: immunoSEQ multiplex PCR; TCRdb lists only in-frame clones, some missing. The sample shows approximately 80,000 clones, roughly 89% of them seen only once. The sequenced sample was CD4+ or CD8+ T cells sorted from blood, obtained in a trial of the OX40 agonist ivuxolimab. All receptors derive from an adult with an advanced solid tumor such as melanoma, head and neck, liver or kidney cancer.

The chain uses TRBV5-5 and TRBJ2-7; no firm D call. Germline CDR1 is SGHKS and CDR2 is YYEKEE (reference sequence). This CDR3 comprises 11 residues. The V gene lost 4 bases and the J gene lost 4 bases, with 6 bases spanning the gap. The CDR3 DNA sequence: TGTGCCAGCAGCGCGGATTACGAGCAGTACTTC. Protein sequence: CASSADYEQYF.

The J gene is TRBJ2-3, the V gene TRBV19, with TRBD2 identical over 14 bases. Germline CDR1 reads LNHDA; CDR2 reads SQIVND (reference sequence). With 5 bases clipped from V and 6 bases from J, the junction kept 7 bases outside the gene matches. The CDR3 contains 16 residues. The DNA for the CDR3 is TGTGCCAGTAGTCACCGACTAGCGGGGGGGCTGGATACGCAGTATTTT. Its protein is CASSHRLAGGLDTQYF.

The chain couples TRBV15 to TRBJ2-7; tentative D call: TRBD2 (5 bases). The CDR3 is made up of 13 amino acids. Germline V gene data show CDR1 as LNHNV and CDR2 as YYDKDF (reference sequence). Trimming stripped 1 base from V and 5 bases from J, with 9 bases between. The CDR3, as DNA: TGTGCCACCAGCAGAGGGGCCGGGAACGAGCAGTACTTC. Protein product: CATSRGAGNEQYF.

This chain uses TRBV6-5 with TRBJ2-7; D gene ambiguous. This CDR3 is built from 14 residues. Per the germline V gene, CDR1 is MNHEY and CDR2 is SVGAGI. V lost 0 bases to trimming and J lost 7 bases, with 13 bases between them. The CDR3 DNA is TGTGCCAGCAGTTACTCCGGGCCCTTCGGGGAGCAGTACTTC. Its protein product is CASSYSGPFGEQYF.

The chain is built from TRBV4-3 and TRBJ1-1; D is perhaps TRBD1 (5 bases). V lost 1 base, J lost 0 bases, and 9 bases lay in between. This CDR3 has 15 amino acids. Germline V gene lookup returns CDR1 LGHNA and CDR2 YSLEER. The CDR3 here is CASSQGRQMNTEAFF. The CDR3 DNA reads as TGCGCCAGCAGCCAAGGTCGACAGATGAACACTGAAGCTTTCTTT.

The chain uses TRBV6-5 and TRBJ1-3; weak D call: TRBD1 (6 bases). The germline V gene has CDR1 MNHEY and CDR2 SVGAGI. The CDR3 consists of 14 residues. Trimming cost V 6 bases and J 4 bases, with 13 bases left between them. Here the CDR3 reads CASSLQGLGNTIYF. The CDR3 bases are TGTGCCAGCAGCCTACAGGGTCTCGGAAACACCATATATTTT.

The chain joins TRBV5-5 to TRBJ2-3, with D perhaps TRBD2 (7 bases). CDR1 and CDR2 from the germline V gene are SGHKS and YYEKEE (reference sequence). The CDR3 is 16 residues long. Trimming left V 0 bases short and J 6 bases short, with 17 bases between. This CDR3 is CASSLVGGGPRDTQYF. The DNA for the CDR3 is TGTGCCAGCAGCTTGGTGGGAGGGGGTCCCCGCGATACGCAGTATTTT.

The V and J genes are TRBV27 and TRBJ1-5; 7 bases are shared with TRBD1. CDR1 MNHEY and CDR2 SMNVEV come from the germline V gene (reference sequence). The CDR3 totals 14 residues. V lost 3 bases to trimming and J lost 4 bases; unmatched junction nucleotides: 3. CDR3 in amino acids: CASSLRDRNQPQHF. The CDR3 coding sequence is TGTGCCAGCAGTTTGAGGGACAGAAATCAGCCCCAGCATTTT.